This TCR beta chain was captured in a study of post-analysis software for immune sequencing data. On this clonotype itself: As yet, its antigen is unknown. Relative to the germline gene, one junction end is altered; a read error may explain this.

Overall study findings and caveats: Higher frequency in patients than in controls was seen for roughly five TRBV segments, with TRBV5-6, TRBV5-1 and TRBV20-1 among them. The authors found that F measure strongly co-clustered same-batch samples.

Unique molecular identifiers had been added to the TCR beta cDNA libraries. TCRdb re-analysed the PCR reads in MiXCR, keeping a single row per CDR3 protein. Of some 690,000 distinct CDR3 sequences detected, roughly 30% appear once; the ten largest clones hold roughly 0.57%. This CDR3 has 13 residues. Germline V CDR1 and CDR2: SGHKS, YYEKEE (reference sequence). The V call is TRBV5-5, the J call TRBJ2-7, with unresolved D. The receptor was isolated from a girl between 10 and 17 years old with multiple sclerosis. Sequencing was carried out using blood. The CDR3 bases are TGTGCCAGCAGCTTGGGCAGCTTCGGCGAGCAGGACTTC. Translating gives CASSLGSFGEQDF.